The 14 T cell receptor beta chains given below trace back to one sample, sequenced in a study of shared clonotypes between healthy human individuals (dated by TCRdb to 2018 to 2021). Preparation of the library involved the immunoSEQ multiplex PCR assay. Sourced from immuneACCESS, this table was stored by TCRdb with only in-frame sequences that have V and J called. A share of the clones is absent; for the studies checked, an unresolved V gene accounts for under half, and the remainder has no known explanation. This sample comprises around 600,000 clones, around 95% of them detected only once. Together, the top ten hold approximately 0.11% of the sample. CD8 naive samples consisted of CD45RO-negative cells that were positively selected for CCR7, yielding a CD45RA+CCR7+ population without TemRA cells. Specimen: naive CD8+ T cells sorted from blood. The sample's cell subset or site label, in plain terms: CD45RA+CCR7+. Receptor source: a woman between 25 and 40 years old in good health.

This clone was seen many times. The chain carries TRBV19 and TRBJ1-2; D remains ambiguous. The CDR3 runs 14 residues. Trimming stripped 1 base from V and 6 bases from J, with 12 bases between. Germline V gene sequence: CDR1 LNHDA, CDR2 SQIVND (reference sequence). CDR3 DNA sequence: TGTGCCAGTAGTATAGGGGTTGGAACACATGGCTACACCTTC. As protein: CASSIGVGTHGYTF.

The chain recombines TRBV5-1 with TRBJ2-1, with D perhaps being TRBD1 or TRBD2 (6 bases each). V dropped 4 bases and J dropped 1 base, with 15 bases sitting between them. Germline V gene lookup returns CDR1 SGHRS and CDR2 YFSETQ. The CDR3 covers 16 residues. CDR3 amino acids: CASSRNREVSYNEQFF. CDR3 coding DNA: TGCGCCAGCAGCCGGAACAGGGAGGTGTCCTACAATGAGCAGTTCTTC. The entire variable domain, with the rest obtained from reference TRBV5-1 and TRBJ2-1, is as follows: KAGVTQTPRYLIKTRGQQVTLSCSPISGHRSVSWYQQTPGQGLQFLFEYFSETQRNKGNFPGRFSGRQFSNSRSEMNVSTLELGDSALYLCASSRNREVSYNEQFFGPGTRLTVL.

This sequence joins TRBV5-1 and TRBJ2-1; unclear D gene. Germline lookup yields CDR1 SGHRS and CDR2 YFSETQ. This CDR3 comprises 15 residues. The V and J ends lost 4 bases and 0 bases respectively, with 11 bases between them. In nucleotides, the CDR3 is TGCGCCAGCAGCCGAGAGCAAAGCTCCTACAATGAGCAGTTCTTC. Translated, it gives CASSREQSSYNEQFF.

The chain's CDR3 is CASSRGQQETQYF. DNA of the CDR3: TGTGCCAGCAGCCGGGGTCAGCAAGAGACCCAGTACTTC. This chain joins TRBV2 and TRBJ2-5; TRBD2 might be the D (5 bases). In germline, CDR1 is SNHLY, CDR2 FYNNEI. The CDR3 totals 13 residues. With 6 bases removed from V and 2 bases from J, the gap between germline ends came to 10 bases.

The rearrangement uses TRBV27 and TRBJ2-7, with 9 nucleotides matching TRBD1. Germline V gives CDR1 MNHEY, CDR2 SMNVEV (reference sequence). V shed 4 bases and J 5 bases; nucleotides not matched to a gene: 6. The CDR3 has 14 amino acids. The CDR3 DNA follows: TGTGCCAGCAGTTGGACAGGGGTTTTAAACGAGCAGTACTTC. Its translation is CASSWTGVLNEQYF.

The chain couples TRBV7-2 to TRBJ2-5; 8 bases are a match to TRBD2. The CDR3 loop spans 16 amino acids. With 7 bases clipped from V and 4 bases from J, the junction kept 14 bases outside the gene matches. Germline CDR1 and CDR2: SGHTA and FQGNSA. The CDR3 is CASTLSGSGGGETQYF. CDR3 DNA sequence: TGTGCCAGCACCCTGAGCGGGAGCGGTGGGGGAGAGACCCAGTACTTC.

This rearrangement joins TRBV28 to TRBJ2-7; D possibly corresponds to TRBD1 (7 bases). With 8 bases removed from V and 0 bases from J, the gap between germline ends came to 11 bases. Germline V CDR1 and CDR2: MDHEN, SYDVKM. CDR3 length: 13 residues. This chain's CDR3 is CASAGTDSYEQYF. DNA for the CDR3: TGTGCCAGCGCGGGGACAGACTCCTACGAGCAGTACTTC.

The chain employs TRBV4-1 and TRBJ2-1; 8 positions match TRBD1. Germline trimming cut 4 bases from V and 8 bases from J; bases unmatched to any gene: 7. CDR1 is MGHRA, CDR2 YSYEKL, per germline. The CDR3 runs to 14 residues. The CDR3 region has the DNA TGCGCCAGCAGCCTGATGGACAGGGCCTATGAGCAGTTCTTC. Amino acid sequence: CASSLMDRAYEQFF.

The chain combines TRBV7-8 with TRBJ2-7; a weak D match, TRBD1 (6 bases). Trimming stripped 6 bases from V and 0 bases from J, with 9 bases between. Germline values: CDR1 SGHVS, CDR2 FQNEAQ. The CDR3 runs 13 residues. In DNA, the CDR3 is TGTGCCAGCAGTCGGGACAACTCCTACGAGCAGTACTTC. It codes for CASSRDNSYEQYF.

The chain carries TRBV4-1 and TRBJ2-5, with D uncertain. The assigned J gene may be wrong: the sequence end matches TRBJ2-7 better. Germline CDR1 MGHRA, CDR2 YSYEKL. The CDR3 length is 11 residues. The CDR3 DNA is TGCGCCAGCAGCCAAGATTACGAGCAGTACTTC. Translating gives CASSQDYEQYF.

J is TRBJ1-2 and V is TRBV7-2, with TRBD1 identical over 9 bases. Germline V CDR1 and CDR2: SGHTA, FQGNSA. With V trimmed by 2 bases and J by 5 bases, 3 bases remained unmatched. The CDR3 consists of 14 residues. The CDR3 sequence: CASSLPDRGYGYTF. CDR3 DNA: TGTGCCAGCAGCTTACCTGACAGGGGGTATGGCTACACCTTC.

The chain combines TRBV7-3 with TRBJ2-1; D remains ambiguous. This CDR3 comprises 13 residues. Germline CDR1 reads SGHTA; CDR2 reads FQGTGA. The V end was cut by 4 bases, the J end by 7 bases, with 11 bases between. This chain's CDR3 is CASSSGRKNEQFF. DNA for the CDR3: TGTGCCAGCAGCTCCGGACGAAAGAATGAGCAGTTCTTC. Filled out from reference TRBV7-3 and TRBJ2-1, the complete variable domain reads GAGVSQTPSNKVTEKGKYVELRCDPISGHTALYWYRQSLGQGPEFLIYFQGTGAADDSGLPNDRFFAVRPEGSVSTLKIQRTERGDSAVYLCASSSGRKNEQFFGPGTRLTVL.

The chain uses TRBV7-9 and TRBJ2-7; possible D gene TRBD1, 6 bases. The germline V and J ends were trimmed by 5 bases and 0 bases, with 23 bases remaining between them. Per germline, CDR1 SEHNR and CDR2 FQNEAQ (reference sequence). CDR3 length: 18 amino acids. CDR3 in DNA: TGTGCCAGCAGCCCGCCCCTCGACAGGCGAATAAGCTCCTACGAGCAGTACTTC. It specifies CASSPPLDRRISSYEQYF.

The rearrangement joins TRBV29-1 to TRBJ1-4; D is undetermined. V lost 1 base and J 0 bases, leaving 6 bases between the germline ends. Germline V gene sequence: CDR1 SQVTM, CDR2 ANQGSEA. This CDR3 has 14 residues. The CDR3 DNA sequence: TGCAGCGTTGAAGTGGTTGCAACTAATGAAAAACTGTTTTTT. Translated, it gives CSVEVVATNEKLFF. Full variable domain (rest looked up from reference TRBV29-1 and TRBJ1-4): SAVISQKPSRDICQRGTSLTIQCQVDSQVTMMFWYRQQPGQSLTLIATANQGSEATYESGFVIDKFPISRPNLTFSTLTVSNMSPEDSSIYLCSVEVVATNEKLFFGSGTQLSVL.